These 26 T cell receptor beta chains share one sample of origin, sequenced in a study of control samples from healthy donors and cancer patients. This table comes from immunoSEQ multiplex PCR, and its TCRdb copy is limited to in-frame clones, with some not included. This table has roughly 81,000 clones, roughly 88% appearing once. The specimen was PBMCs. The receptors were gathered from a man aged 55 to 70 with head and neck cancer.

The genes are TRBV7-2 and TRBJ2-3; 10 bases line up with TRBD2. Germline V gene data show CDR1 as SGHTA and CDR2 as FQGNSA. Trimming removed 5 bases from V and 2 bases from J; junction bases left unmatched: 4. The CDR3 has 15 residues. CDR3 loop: CASSELAGNTDTQYF. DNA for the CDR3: TGTGCCAGCAGCGAACTAGCGGGAAACACAGATACGCAGTATTTT.

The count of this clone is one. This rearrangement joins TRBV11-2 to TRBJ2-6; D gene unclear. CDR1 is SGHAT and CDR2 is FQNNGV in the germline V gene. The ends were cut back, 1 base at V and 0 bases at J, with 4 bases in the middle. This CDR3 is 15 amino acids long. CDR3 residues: CASSLASSGANVLTF. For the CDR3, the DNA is TGTGCCAGCAGCTTAGCGTCCTCTGGGGCCAACGTCCTGACTTTC.

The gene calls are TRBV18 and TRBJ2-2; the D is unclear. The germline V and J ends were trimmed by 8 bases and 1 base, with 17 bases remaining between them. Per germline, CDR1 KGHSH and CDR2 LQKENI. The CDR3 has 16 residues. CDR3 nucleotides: TGTGCCAGCCCACTGGCCCGGCAGGAGAACACCGGGGAGCTGTTTTTT. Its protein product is CASPLARQENTGELFF. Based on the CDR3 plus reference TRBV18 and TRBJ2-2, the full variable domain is NAGVMQNPRHLVRRRGQEARLRCSPMKGHSHVYWYRQLPEEGLKFMVYLQKENIIDESGMPKERFSAEFPKEGPSILRIQQVVRGDSAAYFCASPLARQENTGELFFGEGSRLTVL.

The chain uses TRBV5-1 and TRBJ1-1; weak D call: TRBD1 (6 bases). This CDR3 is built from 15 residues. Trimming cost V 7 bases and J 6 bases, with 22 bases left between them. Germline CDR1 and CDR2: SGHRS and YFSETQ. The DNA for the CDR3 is TGCGCCAGCGGCACCTTCGGAGGGGGAGGCCCTGAAGCTTTCTTT. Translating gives CASGTFGGGGPEAFF.

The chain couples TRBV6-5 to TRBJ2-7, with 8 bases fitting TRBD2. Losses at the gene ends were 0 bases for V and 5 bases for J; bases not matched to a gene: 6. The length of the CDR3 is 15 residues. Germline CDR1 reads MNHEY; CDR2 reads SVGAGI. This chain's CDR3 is CASSYSIAGGHEQYF. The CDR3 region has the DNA TGTGCCAGCAGTTACTCGATCGCGGGAGGCCACGAGCAGTACTTC.

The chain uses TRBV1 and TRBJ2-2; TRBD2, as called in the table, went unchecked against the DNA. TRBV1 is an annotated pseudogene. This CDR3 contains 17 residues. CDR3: CTSSQGFLSGNTGELFF. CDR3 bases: TGCACCAGCAGCCAAGGTTTTCTGAGCGGTAACACCGGGGAGCTGTTTTTT.

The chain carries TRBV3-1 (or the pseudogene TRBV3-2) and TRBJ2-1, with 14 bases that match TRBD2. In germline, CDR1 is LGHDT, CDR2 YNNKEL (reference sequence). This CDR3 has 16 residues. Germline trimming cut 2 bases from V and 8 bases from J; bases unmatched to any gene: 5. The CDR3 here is CASSQMGLAGVHEQFF. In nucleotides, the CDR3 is TGTGCCAGCAGCCAAATGGGACTAGCGGGAGTCCATGAGCAGTTCTTC.

This chain's CDR3 is CASSRDGLAGDNEQFF. The DNA for the CDR3 is TGCGCCAGCAGCCGCGACGGACTAGCGGGGGACAATGAGCAGTTCTTC. The rearrangement uses TRBV5-1 and TRBJ2-1; 13 positions match TRBD2. This CDR3 has 16 amino acids. The trim removed 4 bases at V and 5 bases at J, leaving 6 bases unmatched. Germline-derived CDR1 and CDR2 are SGHRS and YFSETQ.

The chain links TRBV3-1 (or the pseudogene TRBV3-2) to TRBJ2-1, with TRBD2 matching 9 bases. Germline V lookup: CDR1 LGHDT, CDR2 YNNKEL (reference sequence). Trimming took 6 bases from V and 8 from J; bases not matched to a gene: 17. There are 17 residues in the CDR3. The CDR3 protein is CASRPYSSIAGVDEQFF. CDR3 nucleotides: TGTGCCAGCAGACCCTATAGCTCGATAGCGGGAGTCGATGAGCAGTTCTTC.

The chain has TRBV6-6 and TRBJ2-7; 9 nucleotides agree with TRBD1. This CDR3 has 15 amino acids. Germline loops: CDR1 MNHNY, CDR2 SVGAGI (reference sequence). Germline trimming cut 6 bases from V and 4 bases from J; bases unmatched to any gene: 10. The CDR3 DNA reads TGTGCCAGCAGCTATAGCTCCGGGACAGGGTACGAGCAGTACTTC. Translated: CASSYSSGTGYEQYF.

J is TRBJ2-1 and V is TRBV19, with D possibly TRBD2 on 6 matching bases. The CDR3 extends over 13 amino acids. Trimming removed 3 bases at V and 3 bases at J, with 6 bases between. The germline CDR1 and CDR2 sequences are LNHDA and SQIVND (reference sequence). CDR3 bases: TGTGCCAGTAGTATGGGACTCTACAATGAGCAGTTCTTC. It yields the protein CASSMGLYNEQFF.

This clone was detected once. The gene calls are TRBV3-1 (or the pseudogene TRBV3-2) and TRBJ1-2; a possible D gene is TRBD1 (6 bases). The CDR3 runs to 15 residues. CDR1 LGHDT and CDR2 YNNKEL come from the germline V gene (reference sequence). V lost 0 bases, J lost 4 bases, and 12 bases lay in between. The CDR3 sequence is CASSQEVARGYGYTF. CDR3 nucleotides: TGTGCCAGCAGCCAAGAAGTGGCCAGGGGCTATGGCTACACCTTC.

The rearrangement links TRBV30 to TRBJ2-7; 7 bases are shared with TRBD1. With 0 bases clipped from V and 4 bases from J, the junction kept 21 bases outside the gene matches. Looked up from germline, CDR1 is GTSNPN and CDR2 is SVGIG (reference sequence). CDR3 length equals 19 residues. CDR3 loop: CAWSVLFRRTSRQGYEQYF. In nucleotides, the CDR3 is TGTGCCTGGAGTGTACTTTTCAGGCGGACCTCAAGACAGGGATACGAGCAGTACTTC.

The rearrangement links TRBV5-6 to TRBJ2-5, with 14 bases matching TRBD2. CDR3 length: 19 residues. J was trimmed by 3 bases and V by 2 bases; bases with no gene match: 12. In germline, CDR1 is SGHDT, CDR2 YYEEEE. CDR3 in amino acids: CASSLGGRGGLAGEETQYF. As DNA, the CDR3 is TGTGCCAGCAGCTTAGGGGGGCGAGGGGGACTAGCGGGAGAAGAGACCCAGTACTTC.

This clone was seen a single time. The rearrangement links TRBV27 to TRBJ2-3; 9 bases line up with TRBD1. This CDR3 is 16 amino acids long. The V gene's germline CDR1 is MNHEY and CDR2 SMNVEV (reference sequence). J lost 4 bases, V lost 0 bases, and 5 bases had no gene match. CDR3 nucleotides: TGTGCCAGCAGTTTATCGACGACAGGGGGACCAGATACGCAGTATTTT. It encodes CASSLSTTGGPDTQYF.

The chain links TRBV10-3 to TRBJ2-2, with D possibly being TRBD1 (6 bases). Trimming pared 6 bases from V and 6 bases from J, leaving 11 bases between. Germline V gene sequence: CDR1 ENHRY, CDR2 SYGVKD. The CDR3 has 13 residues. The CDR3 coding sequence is TGTGCCATCAGACCAGGGGCGGCCGGGGAGCTGTTTTTT. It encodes CAIRPGAAGELFF.

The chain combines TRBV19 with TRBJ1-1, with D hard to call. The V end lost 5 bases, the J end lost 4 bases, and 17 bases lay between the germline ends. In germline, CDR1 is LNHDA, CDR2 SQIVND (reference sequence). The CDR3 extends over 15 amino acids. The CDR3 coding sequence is TGTGCCAGTAGTCTTTTGACCCGTACGGGCACTGAAGCTTTCTTT. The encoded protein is CASSLLTRTGTEAFF.

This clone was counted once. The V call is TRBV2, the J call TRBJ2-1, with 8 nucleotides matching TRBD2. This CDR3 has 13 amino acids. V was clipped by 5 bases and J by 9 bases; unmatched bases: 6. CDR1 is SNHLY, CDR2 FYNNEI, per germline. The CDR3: CASSRESGSEQFF. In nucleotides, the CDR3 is TGTGCCAGCAGTAGGGAAAGCGGGAGTGAGCAGTTCTTC.

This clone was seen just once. The CDR3 nucleotides are TGTGCCAGCAGCCCAATCCGTCGACTCAAAAGGAGCTCCTACGAGCAGTACTTC. As protein: CASSPIRRLKRSSYEQYF. The chain is built from TRBV11-2 and TRBJ2-7, with D unclear. Germline CDR1 and CDR2: SGHAT and FQNNGV. The CDR3 is 18 residues long. V was clipped by 5 bases and J by 0 bases, with 23 bases between them.

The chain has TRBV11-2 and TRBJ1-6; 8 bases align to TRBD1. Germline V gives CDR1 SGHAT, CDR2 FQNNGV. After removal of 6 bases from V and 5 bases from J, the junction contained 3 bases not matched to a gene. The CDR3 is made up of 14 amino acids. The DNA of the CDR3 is TGTGCCAGCAGGAGACAGGGGAATAATTCACCCCTCCACTTT. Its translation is CASRRQGNNSPLHF.

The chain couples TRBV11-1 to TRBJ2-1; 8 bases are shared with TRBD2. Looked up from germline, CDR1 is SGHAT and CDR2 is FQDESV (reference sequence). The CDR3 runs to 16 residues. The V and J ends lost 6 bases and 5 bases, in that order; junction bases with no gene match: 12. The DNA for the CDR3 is TGTGCCAGCAGTCCGAGGACTAGCTCCACCAACAATGAGCAGTTCTTC. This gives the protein CASSPRTSSTNNEQFF.

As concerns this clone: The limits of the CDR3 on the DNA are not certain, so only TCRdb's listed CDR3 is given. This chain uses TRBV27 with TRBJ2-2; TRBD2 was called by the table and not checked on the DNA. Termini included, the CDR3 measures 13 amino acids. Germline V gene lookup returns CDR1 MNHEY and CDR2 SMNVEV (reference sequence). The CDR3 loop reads CASSTSNTGELFF.

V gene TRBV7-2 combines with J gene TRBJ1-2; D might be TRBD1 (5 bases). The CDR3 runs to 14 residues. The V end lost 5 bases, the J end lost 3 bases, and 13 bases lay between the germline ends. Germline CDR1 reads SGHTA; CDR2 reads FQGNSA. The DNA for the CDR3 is TGTGCCAGCAGCCTCGTCAGGGAGGACTATGGCTACACCTTC. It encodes CASSLVREDYGYTF.

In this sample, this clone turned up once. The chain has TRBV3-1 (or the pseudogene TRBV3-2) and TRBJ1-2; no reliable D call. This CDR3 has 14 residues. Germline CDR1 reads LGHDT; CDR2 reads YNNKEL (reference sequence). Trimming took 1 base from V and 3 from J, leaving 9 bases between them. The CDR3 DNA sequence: TGTGCCAGCAGCCAAGGATCAGCTGACTATGGCTACACCTTC. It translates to CASSQGSADYGYTF.

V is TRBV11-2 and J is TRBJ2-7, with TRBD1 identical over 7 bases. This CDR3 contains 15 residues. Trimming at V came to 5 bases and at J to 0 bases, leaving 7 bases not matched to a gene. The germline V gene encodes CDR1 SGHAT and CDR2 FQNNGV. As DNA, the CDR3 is TGTGCCAGCAGCCTCGGGACAGTTGGCTCCTACGAGCAGTACTTC. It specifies CASSLGTVGSYEQYF.

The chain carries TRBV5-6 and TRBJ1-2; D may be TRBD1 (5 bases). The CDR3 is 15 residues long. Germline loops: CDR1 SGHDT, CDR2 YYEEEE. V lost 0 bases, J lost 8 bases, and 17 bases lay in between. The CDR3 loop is CASSLGGQGLAGYTF. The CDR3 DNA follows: TGTGCCAGCAGCTTGGGCGGGCAGGGCCTCGCAGGCTACACCTTC.